This T cell receptor (beta chain) was profiled in a study of tumor-infiltrating lymphocytes in oesophageal squamous cell carcinoma. TCRdb independently ran MiXCR on the PCR reads; one entry per CDR3 protein. This table has roughly 12,000 distinct CDR3 sequences, roughly 54% appearing once. This clonotype came up once. The source material was esophageal tumor tissue. This TCR derives from a male donor with esophageal squamous cell carcinoma.

CDR3 loop: CASSLEGGGGHNEQYF. DNA of the CDR3: TGTGCCAGCAGCTTAGAGGGAGGGGGCGGCCACAATGAGCAGTACTTC. The chain carries TRBV7-3 and TRBJ2-5; D may match TRBD1 or TRBD2 (7 bases each). CDR3 length: 16 residues. CDR1 is SGHTA and CDR2 is FQGTGA in the germline V gene. Trimming removed 2 bases at V and 11 bases at J, with 24 bases between.